Shown below are 22 T cell receptor beta chains from a single sample sequenced in a study of T cell repertoires in cytomegalovirus infection. Antigens for these TCRs are unknown. TCRdb redid the calling of the reads with MiXCR, one entry per CDR3 protein. The sample includes approximately 500,000 distinct CDR3 sequences, around 30% of them seen just once. Source: cultured PBMCs, taken from culture after CMV antigen stimulation. These receptors were collected from a human donor in good health (CMV status not recorded). Some clones in this sample may be carry-over from other donors' samples.

The chain couples TRBV6-2 or TRBV6-3 to TRBJ1-2, with unresolved D. CDR3 size: 14 residues. V was shortened by 4 bases and J by 8 bases, with 17 bases between the two germline ends. The germline V gene encodes CDR1 MNHEY and CDR2 SVGEGT. CDR3 in DNA: TGTGCCAGCAGTTCCGGACCACCCGTGAGGGGCTACACCTTC. Translating gives CASSSGPPVRGYTF.

This clonotype was counted ten times or more. The V gene is TRBV6-6, the J gene TRBJ1-2, with D tentatively TRBD1 (6 bases). The V end was cut by 0 bases, the J end by 6 bases, with 11 bases between. CDR3 length: 14 amino acids. Germline CDR1 reads MNHNY; CDR2 reads SVGAGI (reference sequence). CDR3 region: CASSYSGGADGYTF. As DNA, the CDR3 is TGTGCCAGCAGTTACTCGGGGGGGGCGGATGGCTACACCTTC.

This clonotype has a handful of counts. The chain links TRBV29-1 to TRBJ2-4; TRBD2 agrees at 9 bases. The CDR3 is made up of 17 amino acids. Trimming at V came to 1 base and at J to 1 base, leaving 8 bases not matched to a gene. CDR1 is SQVTM and CDR2 is ANQGSEA in the germline V gene. This chain's CDR3 is CSVEGTGREGAKNIQYF. The DNA for the CDR3 is TGCAGCGTTGAAGGAACGGGGCGGGAGGGGGCCAAAAACATTCAGTACTTC.

This chain joins TRBV7-8 and TRBJ2-5, with D uncertain. Germline V CDR1 and CDR2: SGHVS, FQNEAQ. The CDR3 has 12 amino acids. Trimming took 6 bases from V and 4 from J, leaving 9 bases between them. The CDR3: CASSYILETQYF. The CDR3 nucleotides are TGTGCCAGCAGTTACATCCTAGAGACCCAGTACTTC.

In its sample, this clonotype was seen many times. CDR3 coding DNA: TGTGCCAGCAGCTTAGTTCCAGGCGTTTACGGCTACACCTTC. It yields the protein CASSLVPGVYGYTF. The chain couples TRBV7-2 to TRBJ1-2; D not resolved. The germline V gene has CDR1 SGHTA and CDR2 FQGNSA. The CDR3 runs to 14 residues. The ends were cut back, 1 base at V and 8 bases at J, with 14 bases in the middle.

Turning to this clonotype: The junction shows a germline mismatch at one end, possibly a read error. CDR3 in DNA: TGCAGCGTAGAAGGGACTAGCGGGAGGACCTACAATGAGCAGTTCTTC. Its translation: CSVEGTSGRTYNEQFF. The V and J genes are TRBV29-1 and TRBJ2-1; 15 bases match TRBD2. Germline V CDR1 and CDR2: SQVTM, ANQGSEA. The CDR3 contains 16 residues.

This clonotype was counted ten times or more. The chain has TRBV7-2 and TRBJ2-1; 8 bases align to TRBD2. This CDR3 spans 15 amino acids. Trimming took 0 bases from V and 8 from J; bases not matched to a gene: 6. Germline V gene data show CDR1 as SGHTA and CDR2 as FQGNSA. The CDR3 region has the DNA TGTGCCAGCAGCTTAGCGTACGGGAGGGCTGATGAGCAGTTCTTC. Protein: CASSLAYGRADEQFF.

This clonotype was seen more than once but under ten times. CDR3 bases: TGTGCTAGTGGTTTGGTCGCCGGGGAGCTGTTTTTT. Translation: CASGLVAGELFF. V usage is TRBV12-5 and J usage is TRBJ2-2; D is unresolved. In germline, CDR1 is LGHNT, CDR2 FRNRAP. V shed 0 bases and J shed 6 bases, with 2 bases lying between them. The CDR3 loop spans 12 amino acids. Supplemented by reference TRBV12-5 and TRBJ2-2, the full variable domain reads DARVTQTPRHKVTEMGQEVTMRCQPILGHNTVFWYRQTMMQGLELLAYFRNRAPLDDSGMPKDRFSAEMPDATLATLKIQPSEPRDSAVYFCASGLVAGELFFGEGSRLTVL.

The chain couples TRBV7-2 to TRBJ1-1; 8 bases line up with TRBD1. The germline CDR1 and CDR2 sequences are SGHTA and FQGNSA. The CDR3 extends over 14 amino acids. J was trimmed by 8 bases and V by 7 bases; bases with no gene match: 12. CDR3 sequence: CASIVGQGAVEAFF. Written as DNA, the CDR3 is TGTGCCAGCATCGTAGGGCAGGGGGCCGTAGAAGCTTTCTTT.

This chain joins TRBV7-6 and TRBJ2-7; TRBD1 agrees at 8 bases. The CDR3 runs 14 residues. The germline gives CDR1 SGHVS, CDR2 FNYEAQ. J gave up 5 bases and V 5 bases, and 8 bases lay outside the gene matches. CDR3 residues: CASSLQDRGHEQYF. CDR3 nucleotide sequence: TGTGCCAGCAGCCTCCAAGACAGGGGACACGAGCAGTACTTC. The full variable domain, with the rest looked up from reference TRBV7-6 and TRBJ2-7, is GAGVSQSPRYKVTKRGQDVALRCDPISGHVSLYWYRQALGQGPEFLTYFNYEAQQDKSGLPNDRFSAERPEGSISTLTIQRTEQRDSAMYRCASSLQDRGHEQYFGPGTRLTVT.

This clonotype has more than one count but fewer than ten. The chain carries TRBV7-3 and TRBJ2-2; a weak D match, TRBD1 (5 bases). This CDR3 spans 15 amino acids. V was cut by 4 bases and J by 4 bases, with 13 bases left in between. The germline CDR1 and CDR2 sequences are SGHTA and FQGTGA. CDR3 residues: CASSSSGLGTGELFF. The CDR3 DNA is TGTGCCAGCAGCTCTTCAGGGCTGGGCACCGGGGAGCTGTTTTTT.

This clonotype appeared many times. Written as DNA, the CDR3 is TGTGCCTGGAGTGTACCAGCCTCGTACAGGATGTTCTTC. It translates to CAWSVPASYRMFF. The V call is TRBV30, the J call TRBJ2-1, with D perhaps matching TRBD1 (5 bases). This CDR3 region has 13 residues. Trimming pared 0 bases from V and 15 bases from J, leaving 18 bases between. Per the germline V gene, CDR1 is GTSNPN and CDR2 is SVGIG (reference sequence).

The V gene is TRBV7-2, the J gene TRBJ1-2; 9 bases fit TRBD1. The CDR3 contains 15 residues. The V gene's germline CDR1 is SGHTA and CDR2 FQGNSA. The trim removed 5 bases at V and 6 bases at J, leaving 10 bases unmatched. For the CDR3, the DNA is TGTGCCAGCAGCCTCCTGGGACAGGGCTTTAATGGCTACACCTTC. Protein: CASSLLGQGFNGYTF.

The rearrangement uses TRBV6-6 and TRBJ1-2, with D possibly being TRBD1 (6 bases). The CDR3 runs to 13 residues. V was trimmed by 8 bases and J by 4 bases, leaving 14 bases between them. Germline assignment: CDR1 MNHNY and CDR2 SVGAGI (reference sequence). The CDR3 protein is CASHFSRGYGYTF. The CDR3 DNA follows: TGTGCCAGCCATTTTAGCAGGGGCTATGGCTACACCTTC.

The chain is built from TRBV6-2 or TRBV6-3 and TRBJ2-7, with a possible D match to TRBD1 (6 bases). V shed 6 bases and J shed 3 bases, with 6 bases lying between them. CDR1 is MNHEY, CDR2 SVGEGT, per germline. The CDR3 length is 11 residues. This CDR3 reads CASRGGYEQYV. The CDR3 DNA follows: TGTGCCAGCAGAGGGGGCTACGAGCAGTACGTC.

This clonotype was counted between two and nine times. The chain links TRBV27 to TRBJ2-5, with D possibly matching TRBD1 (6 bases). Germline V CDR1 and CDR2: MNHEY, SMNVEV (reference sequence). V shed 5 bases and J shed 4 bases, with 11 bases lying between them. This CDR3 is 13 amino acids long. The CDR3 nucleotides read TGTGCCAGCAGTCAAGGGGGTTTAGAGACCCAGTACTTC. It specifies CASSQGGLETQYF.

The J gene is TRBJ2-3, the V gene TRBV5-4; perhaps TRBD2 as D (6 bases). From germline, CDR1 is SGHNT and CDR2 YYREEE (reference sequence). With 4 bases removed from V and 6 bases from J, the gap between germline ends came to 12 bases. The length of the CDR3 is 13 residues. CDR3 DNA sequence: TGTGCCAGCAGCCTGTACGGGGGTGATACGCAGTATTTT. Translating it yields CASSLYGGDTQYF.

This clonotype was seen ten or more times. V usage is TRBV7-2 and J usage is TRBJ1-3; D is uncertain. Germline V gene data show CDR1 as SGHTA and CDR2 as FQGNSA. This CDR3 contains 15 residues. Between the trimmed V and J ends, which lost 1 base and 4 bases, there was a span of 11 bases. CDR3 nucleotides: TGTGCCAGCAGCTTAGGGGCAGGAGCCGGAAACACCATATATTTT. It codes for CASSLGAGAGNTIYF.

The V gene is TRBV19, the J gene TRBJ2-4; perhaps TRBD1 as D (5 bases). V lost 9 bases and J lost 6, with 9 bases in between. This CDR3 region has 11 residues. CDR1 and CDR2 (germline): LNHDA, SQIVND (reference sequence). The CDR3 sequence: CASSDRNIQYF. Written as DNA, the CDR3 is TGTGCCAGCAGCGACAGAAACATTCAGTACTTC.

The V and J genes are TRBV19 and TRBJ2-3; either TRBD1 or TRBD2 may fit D (6 bases each). Trimming left V 5 bases short and J 4 bases short, with 16 bases between. Germline V lookup: CDR1 LNHDA, CDR2 SQIVND (reference sequence). The CDR3 spans 15 residues. The CDR3 here is CASSSPRGQSDTQYF. The DNA for the CDR3 is TGTGCCAGTAGTTCTCCCCGGGGGCAATCAGATACGCAGTATTTT.

This clonotype was detected only a few times. The genes are TRBV12-3 or TRBV12-4 and TRBJ1-5; TRBD1 matches 9 bases. The V segment lost 6 bases and the J segment 7 bases; nucleotides outside the gene matches: 7. The CDR3 spans 14 residues. CDR3 nucleotides: TGTGCCAGCAGCCGGACAGGGGTTTACCAGCCCCAGCATTTT. Residues: CASSRTGVYQPQHF.

This clonotype was found a few times. The V and J genes are TRBV10-3 and TRBJ1-2; D possibly corresponds to TRBD1 (5 bases). The CDR3 totals 15 residues. V was pared by 0 bases and J by 3 bases, with 11 bases between. CDR1 is ENHRY and CDR2 is SYGVKD in the germline V gene. CDR3 coding DNA: TGTGCCATCAGTGAGTCCAGGACACTACACTATGGCTACACCTTC. This encodes CAISESRTLHYGYTF.